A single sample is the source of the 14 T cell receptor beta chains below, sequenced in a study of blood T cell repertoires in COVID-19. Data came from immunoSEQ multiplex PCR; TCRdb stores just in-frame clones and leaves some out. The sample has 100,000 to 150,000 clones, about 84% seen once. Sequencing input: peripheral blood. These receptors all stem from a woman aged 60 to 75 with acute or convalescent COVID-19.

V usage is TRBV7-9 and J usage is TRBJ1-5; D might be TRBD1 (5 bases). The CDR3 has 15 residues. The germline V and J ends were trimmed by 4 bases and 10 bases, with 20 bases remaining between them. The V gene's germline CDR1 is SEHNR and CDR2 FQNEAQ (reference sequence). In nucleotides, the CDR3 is TGTGCCAGCAGCTCCTTAGGGACTAAAACCGCCCCCCAGCATTTT. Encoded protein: CASSSLGTKTAPQHF.

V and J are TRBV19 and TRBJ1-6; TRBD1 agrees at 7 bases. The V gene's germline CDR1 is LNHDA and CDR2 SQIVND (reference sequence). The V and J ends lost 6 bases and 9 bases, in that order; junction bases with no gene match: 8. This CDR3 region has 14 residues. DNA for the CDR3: TGTGCCAGTAGGCCTACAGGGGCCCTTTCACCCCTCCACTTT. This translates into CASRPTGALSPLHF.

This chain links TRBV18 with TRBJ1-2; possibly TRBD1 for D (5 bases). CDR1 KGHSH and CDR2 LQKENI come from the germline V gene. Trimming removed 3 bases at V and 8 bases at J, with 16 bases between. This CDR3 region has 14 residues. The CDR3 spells CASSPPAGLGGYTF. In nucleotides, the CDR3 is TGTGCCAGCTCACCGCCGGCAGGGTTGGGCGGCTACACCTTC.

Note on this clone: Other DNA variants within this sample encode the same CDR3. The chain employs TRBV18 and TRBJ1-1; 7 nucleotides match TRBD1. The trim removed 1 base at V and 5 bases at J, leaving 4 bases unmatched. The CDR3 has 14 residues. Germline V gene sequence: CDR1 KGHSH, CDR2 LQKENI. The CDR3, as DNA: TGTGCCAGCTCACCACAGGGGGCGAGAACTGAAGCTTTCTTT. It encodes CASSPQGARTEAFF.

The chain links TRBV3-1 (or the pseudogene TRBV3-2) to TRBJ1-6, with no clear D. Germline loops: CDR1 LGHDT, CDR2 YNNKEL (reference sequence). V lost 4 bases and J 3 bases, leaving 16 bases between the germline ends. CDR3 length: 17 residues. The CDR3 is CASSPRLLRNYNSPLHF. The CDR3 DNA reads TGTGCCAGCAGCCCGAGGCTACTAAGGAACTATAATTCACCCCTCCACTTT.

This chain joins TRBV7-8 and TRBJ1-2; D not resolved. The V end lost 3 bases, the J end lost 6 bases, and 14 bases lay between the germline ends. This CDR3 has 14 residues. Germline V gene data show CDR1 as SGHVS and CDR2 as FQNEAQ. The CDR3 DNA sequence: TGTGCCAGCAGCTTCTTAGTGCATCCCGATGGCTACACCTTC. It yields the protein CASSFLVHPDGYTF.

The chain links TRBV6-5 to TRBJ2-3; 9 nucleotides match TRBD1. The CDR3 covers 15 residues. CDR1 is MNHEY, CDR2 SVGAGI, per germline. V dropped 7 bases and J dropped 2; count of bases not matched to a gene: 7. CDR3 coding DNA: TGTGCCAGCAAAGTTGACAGGGGGAACACAGATACGCAGTATTTT. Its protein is CASKVDRGNTDTQYF.

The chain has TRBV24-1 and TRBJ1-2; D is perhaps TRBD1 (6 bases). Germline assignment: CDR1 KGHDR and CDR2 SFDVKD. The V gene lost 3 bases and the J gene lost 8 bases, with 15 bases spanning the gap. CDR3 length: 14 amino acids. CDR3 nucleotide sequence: TGTGCCACCAGTGATGGAGCCGGGGGGCGAGGCTACACCTTC. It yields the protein CATSDGAGGRGYTF.

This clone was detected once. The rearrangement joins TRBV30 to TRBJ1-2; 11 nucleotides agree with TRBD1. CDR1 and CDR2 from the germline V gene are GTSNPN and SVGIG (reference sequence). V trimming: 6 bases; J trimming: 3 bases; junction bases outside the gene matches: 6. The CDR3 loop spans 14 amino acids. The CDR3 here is CACNGQGAYYGYTF. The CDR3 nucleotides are TGTGCCTGTAACGGACAGGGGGCTTACTATGGCTACACCTTC.

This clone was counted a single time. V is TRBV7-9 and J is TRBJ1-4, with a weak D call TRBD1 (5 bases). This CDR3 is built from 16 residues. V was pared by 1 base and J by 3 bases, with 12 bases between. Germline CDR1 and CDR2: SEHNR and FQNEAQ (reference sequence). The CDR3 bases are TGTGCCAGCAGCTTAGATACGGGAGGGGCTAATGAAAAACTGTTTTTT. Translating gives CASSLDTGGANEKLFF.

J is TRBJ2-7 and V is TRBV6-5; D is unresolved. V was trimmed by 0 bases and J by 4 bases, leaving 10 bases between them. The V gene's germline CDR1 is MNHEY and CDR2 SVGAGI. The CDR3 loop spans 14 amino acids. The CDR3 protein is CASSYSLADYEQYF. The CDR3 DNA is TGTGCCAGCAGTTACTCCCTGGCCGATTACGAGCAGTACTTC.

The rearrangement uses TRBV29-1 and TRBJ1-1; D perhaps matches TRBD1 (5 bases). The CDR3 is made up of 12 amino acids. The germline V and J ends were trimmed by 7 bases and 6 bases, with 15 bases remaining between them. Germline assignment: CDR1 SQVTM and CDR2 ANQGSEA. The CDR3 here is CSGRGEAAEAFF. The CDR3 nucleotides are TGCAGCGGGCGGGGGGAGGCGGCTGAAGCTTTCTTT.

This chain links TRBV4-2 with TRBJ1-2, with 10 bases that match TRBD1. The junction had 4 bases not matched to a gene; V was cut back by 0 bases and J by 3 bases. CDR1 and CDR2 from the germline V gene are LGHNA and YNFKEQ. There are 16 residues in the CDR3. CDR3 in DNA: TGTGCCAGCAGCCAAGAAATGGACAGGGGGGACTATGGCTACACCTTC. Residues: CASSQEMDRGDYGYTF.

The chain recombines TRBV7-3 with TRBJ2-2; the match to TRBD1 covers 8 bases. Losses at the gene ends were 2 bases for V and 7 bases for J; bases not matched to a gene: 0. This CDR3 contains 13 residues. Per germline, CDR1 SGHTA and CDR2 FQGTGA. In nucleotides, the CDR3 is TGTGCCAGCAGCTTAGACAGGGGCGGGGAGCTGTTTTTT. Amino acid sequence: CASSLDRGGELFF.